This T cell receptor (beta chain) comes out of a study of shared clonotypes between healthy human individuals (dated by TCRdb to about 2020). For the study in its entirety: Two women and a few men aged 18 to 49 years were included in the cohort. For each donor, three plates each were used for CD4 naive and CD4 memory, two plates were used for CD8 naive, and one plate was used for CD8 memory. To estimate repertoire size and how much clonotypes are shared between individuals, the study performed deep sequencing of blood TCR repertoires from five healthy adults. To increase sequencing depth and limit assay-specific biases, TCR repertoire library preparation and sequencing were carried out by different laboratories using diverse techniques. Between about 0.9 and 10 billion PBMCs per donor were obtained by leukapheresis. Points the paper makes about the study in general: Pairwise subsampling indicated that sequencing depth was expected to affect the degree of clonotype sharing among donors. Rarefaction of sorted-subset datasets indicated incomplete sequencing despite the large sequencing depth. Across a handful of donors, about 5.2% of naive CD4, 3% to 3.5% of naive CD8, under 2.5% of memory CD4, and approximately 0.4% of memory CD8 clonotypes were shared. Compared with non-shared clonotypes, clonotypes shared by all four sorted-subset donors had higher generation probabilities. Because the study included a small number of donors, the genetic and exposure-history diversity represented was limited. Estimated clonotype richness was generally larger for naive than for memory subsets. Sampling was restricted to blood, and TCR repertoires in tissue are likely to differ from TCR repertoires in blood.

Healthy HIV-negative adults with no recently reported acute infections or vaccinations were included as donors. All donors were Caucasian adults living in Nashville, Tennessee, USA. Magnetic negative selection was used to enrich CD4+ T cells, after which naive cells were positively selected on CD45RA and the negative fraction became the memory subset. Blood was collected by leukapheresis, and PBMCs were isolated by Ficoll-Histopaque density gradient centrifugation and then cryopreserved in liquid nitrogen vapor phase. Purity and quantity of every magnetically sorted T cell population were checked by analytical flow cytometry. From each sorted fraction, genomic DNA was isolated and quantified by UV absorbance on a Nanodrop 2000c. Using the deep immunoSEQ assay, TCR CDR3 regions were amplified from genomic DNA by multiplex PCR. Extracted genomic DNA from each cell subset was distributed evenly across all wells of several immunoSEQ 96-well plates, and each plate was treated as a replicate. For sorted subsets, each replicate PCR was loaded with roughly 190 ng genomic DNA, equivalent to about 33,000 T cell genomes. The purified libraries were quantified using a Qubit 3.0 fluorometer, sized with a Bioanalyzer 2100, and then quantified again using the KAPA Library Quantification kit. A separate single-read 150-cycle Illumina NextSeq 550 flow cell was used to sequence each immunoSEQ 96-well plate. The authors' pipeline ran thus. The immunoSEQ output contained only junctional sequences without quality scores, so filtering could not match that applied to full-length reads. Sequences were annotated with PyIR, a Python wrapper for IgBLAST v1.9, and V/J genes and CDR3 were assigned using IMGT germline references. Reads were filtered out if the reads had weak V/J assignments (E-value above 1e-6), no CDR3, stop codons, out-of-frame junctions, or ambiguous translated residues. V3J clonotypes were defined by identical inferred V gene, J gene, and CDR3 amino acid sequence. Percentage overlap between repertoires was calculated by dividing the number of shared unique clonotypes by the size of the smaller repertoire. RTK rarefaction, the Chao1 estimator, and Recon v2.1 estimates of unobserved clonotypes were used to assess repertoire richness. Generation probabilities for all TCRbeta clonotypes obtained by the gDNA method from a handful of donors were computed using OLGA. TCRdb re-hosts the immuneACCESS table, in-frame sequences only. Its copies lack some clones; in the studies checked, an unresolved V gene accounts for under half of them, and the cause for the rest is not known. The DNA gave D and trimming, while V, J and clone size come from that table. This sample holds some 1.1 million clones; 60% to 85% were observed only once. The ten largest clones capture roughly 0.83% of the sample.

Notes on this clone: The target of this receptor is not known. No much larger clonotype is one base removed from it; base qualities were not supplied.

V ends up 2 bases short and J 4 bases short, with an unmatched junction base count of 14. The CDR3, from cysteine to phenylalanine, totals 17 residues. Left in the record is the CDR3 DNA by itself, 51 bases read in frame from the first base. From the germline V gene (reference sequence), CDR1 is GTSNPN and CDR2 is SVGIG. The sequencing input was memory CD4+ T cells from PBMCs. The sample's cell subset or site label is to be understood as: CD45RA-negative fraction. In this chain, TRBV30 is recombined with TRBJ1-1; 9 junctional bases match TRBD1. The receptor was derived from a man younger than 35 in good health. Some clones in this sample may be carry-over from other donors' samples. This receptor has the CDR3 CAWSPGQGRRQRTEAFF. The nucleotide sequence reads TGTGCCTGGAGTCCCGGACAGGGGCGCAGACAGCGCACTGAAGCTTTCTTT.